The 15 T cell receptor beta chains reported below all come from one sample, sequenced in a study of patients with pleural tuberculosis. TCRdb recomputed calls from the reads with MiXCR, one row per CDR3 protein. The repertoire consists of roughly 27,000 distinct CDR3 sequences, with about 20% occurring once and the leading ten covering approximately 3.7%. Sequencing input: peripheral blood. Receptors originate from a human donor with pleural tuberculosis.

In the case of this clonotype: This sequence may be a read error, since a much larger clone differs from it by one base. The rearrangement joins TRBV5-1 to TRBJ1-3, with 9 bases lining up with TRBD1. This CDR3 spans 16 amino acids. Germline CDR1 SGHRS, CDR2 YFSETQ. The CDR3 sequence: CASSLEQGASGNAIYF. DNA for the CDR3: TGCGCCAGCAGCTTGGAACAGGGGGCCTCTGGAAACGCCATATATTTT.

This clonotype was counted at least ten times. The chain joins TRBV3-1 to TRBJ2-5; tentative D call: TRBD1 (5 bases). V was trimmed by 7 bases and J by 5 bases, leaving 14 bases between them. The CDR3 runs to 13 residues. Germline CDR1 reads LGHDT; CDR2 reads YNNKEL (reference sequence). The CDR3 sequence is CASTEVAGETQYF. The CDR3, as DNA: TGTGCCAGCACCGAGGTGGCAGGGGAGACCCAGTACTTC.

This clonotype was detected many times. A read error may explain this, as a much larger clone is one base away. The chain employs TRBV2 and TRBJ1-2, with D uncertain. Germline loops: CDR1 SNHLY, CDR2 FYNNEI. The CDR3 has 13 amino acids. The CDR3 coding sequence is TGTGCCAGCAGTGACAAGGCCCCCTATGGCTACGCCTTC. Translating gives CASSDKAPYGYAF.

Sample share makes this clonotype medium-sized. As DNA, the CDR3 is TGTGCCAGCACCGACAGACGGGGCGACGAACGGGCTTTCTTT. As protein: CASTDRRGDERAFF. V gene TRBV6-2 or TRBV6-3 combines with J gene TRBJ1-1, with D tentatively TRBD1 (5 bases). The CDR3 extends over 14 amino acids. Germline V gene lookup returns CDR1 MNHEY and CDR2 SVGEGT. Trimming cost V 7 bases and J 11 bases, with 23 bases left between them.

This clonotype was seen repeatedly, ten times or more. The chain recombines TRBV7-2 with TRBJ1-1; the D is unclear. The V gene's germline CDR1 is SGHTA and CDR2 FQGNSA. V was clipped by 2 bases and J by 1 base, with 8 bases between them. This CDR3 has 14 amino acids. The CDR3 nucleotides read TGTGCCAGCAGCTTAATAGGGAGGAACACTGAAGCTTTCTTT. Protein sequence: CASSLIGRNTEAFF.

This clonotype came up many times. With a much larger clone just one base away, this may be a read error. Written as DNA, the CDR3 is TGTGCCAGCAGTTTCGGACAGCGATCGTATGGCTACCCCTTC. It yields the protein CASSFGQRSYGYPF. This chain joins TRBV28 and TRBJ1-2; possibly TRBD1 for D (6 bases). There are 14 residues in the CDR3. Germline V lookup: CDR1 MDHEN, CDR2 SYDVKM.

Only a few counts were recorded for this clonotype. Written as DNA, the CDR3 is TGCAGCGTTGAAACCTGGGGGACAGGGAGGAACGAGCAGTACTTC. It specifies CSVETWGTGRNEQYF. V is TRBV29-1 and J is TRBJ2-7; 9 positions match TRBD1. The CDR3 is 15 residues long. Germline V gene data show CDR1 as SQVTM and CDR2 as ANQGSEA. V shed 2 bases and J 5 bases; nucleotides not matched to a gene: 10.

V is TRBV28 and J is TRBJ1-1; D may be TRBD1 (5 bases). Trimming removed 2 bases at V and 1 base at J, with 17 bases between. The CDR3 spans 17 residues. Per the germline V gene, CDR1 is MDHEN and CDR2 is SYDVKM. Here the CDR3 reads CASSLGPGTVGNTEAFF. In nucleotides, the CDR3 is TGTGCCAGCAGTTTAGGACCAGGGACGGTGGGGAACACTGAAGCTTTCTTT.

This clonotype was observed many times. The chain carries TRBV5-1 and TRBJ2-7; the D gene is possibly TRBD1 (5 bases). The CDR3 extends over 14 amino acids. Germline-derived CDR1 and CDR2 are SGHRS and YFSETQ. V lost 4 bases to trimming and J lost 0 bases, with 11 bases between them. The CDR3 coding sequence is TGCGCCAGCAGCCCTGATGACAGCTCCTACGAGCAGTACTTC. Protein: CASSPDDSSYEQYF.

Comment on this clonotype: With a much larger clone just one base away, this may be a read error. This chain connects TRBV11-1 to TRBJ1-1; the D is unclear. This CDR3 comprises 12 residues. CDR1 is SGHAT, CDR2 FQDESV, per germline (reference sequence). Here the CDR3 reads CASRRLNAEAFF. The CDR3 coding sequence is TGTGCCAGCAGACGATTGAACGCTGAAGCTTTCTTT.

The CDR3 loop reads CASSRLAGGQETQYF. The CDR3 DNA is TGTGCCAGCAGTCGACTAGCGGGGGGCCAAGAGACCCAGTACTTC. This chain connects TRBV12-3 or TRBV12-4 to TRBJ2-5, with 13 bases identical to TRBD2. V lost 5 bases and J lost 1; bases outside the gene matches: 1. CDR3 length: 15 amino acids.

This clonotype is medium-sized in the sample. The J gene is TRBJ1-1, the V gene TRBV6-1; tentatively, D is TRBD1 (6 bases). V was pared by 8 bases and J by 0 bases, with 13 bases between. Germline V gives CDR1 MNHNS, CDR2 SASEGT. The CDR3 extends over 14 amino acids. CDR3 region: CASVEGGMNTEAFF. The CDR3, as DNA: TGTGCCAGCGTAGAAGGGGGGATGAACACTGAAGCTTTCTTT.

This clonotype was counted only a few times. The chain combines TRBV5-6 with TRBJ1-2; D is perhaps TRBD1 (5 bases). V gave up 7 bases and J gave up 1 base, with 17 bases separating them. CDR1 and CDR2 from the germline V gene are SGHDT and YYEEEE. The CDR3 sequence is 15 residues long. The CDR3 sequence is CASRESGTINYGYTF. The DNA of the CDR3 is TGTGCCAGCCGAGAGTCAGGGACCATTAACTATGGCTACACCTTC.

In this sample, this clonotype turned up many times. This rearrangement joins TRBV28 to TRBJ2-1; D call uncertain. CDR1 is MDHEN, CDR2 SYDVKM, per germline. V lost 8 bases and J 0 bases, leaving 14 bases between the germline ends. This CDR3 is built from 15 residues. This CDR3 is CASLTEPSSYNEQFF. The CDR3 coding sequence is TGTGCCAGCTTAACAGAACCCAGCTCCTACAATGAGCAGTTCTTC.

This clonotype was recorded once. The germline gene is not matched at one end of the junction; a read error may be the cause. The rearrangement joins TRBV2 to TRBJ1-1; no clear D gene. CDR1 SNHLY and CDR2 FYNNEI come from the germline V gene. This CDR3 region has 11 residues. The CDR3 coding sequence is TGTGCCAGCGGTGAAACGCAGAAAGCTTTCTTT. Protein sequence: CASGETQKAFF.